Below, 17 T cell receptor beta chains from the same sample are listed, as sequenced in a study of T cell changes during pregnancy in multiple sclerosis. Data came from immunoSEQ multiplex PCR; TCRdb stores just in-frame clones and leaves some out. The sample holds some 110,000 clones, approximately 90% seen once. The sample here was peripheral blood, taken in the third trimester of pregnancy. These receptors came from a female donor with multiple sclerosis, enrolled in a pregnancy study.

V usage is TRBV5-4 and J usage is TRBJ1-4; no reliable D call. V lost 4 bases to trimming and J lost 5 bases, with 15 bases between them. CDR1 and CDR2 (germline): SGHNT, YYREEE (reference sequence). The CDR3 sequence is 15 residues long. CDR3 nucleotides: TGTGCCAGCAGCCCAGACGAAAGCAGGAATGAAAAACTGTTTTTT. This encodes CASSPDESRNEKLFF.

This rearrangement joins TRBV5-5 to TRBJ2-1, with 7 bases aligning to TRBD1. The CDR3 runs 15 residues. The germline V gene has CDR1 SGHKS and CDR2 YYEKEE (reference sequence). V lost 4 bases, J lost 8 bases, and 12 bases stayed unmatched. CDR3 region: CASSPTGSRFYEQFF. The CDR3 DNA is TGTGCCAGCAGCCCGACAGGGTCTCGTTTCTATGAGCAGTTCTTC.

The gene calls are TRBV18 and TRBJ2-1, with TRBD2 as a possible D gene (6 bases). In germline, CDR1 is KGHSH, CDR2 LQKENI. V shed 3 bases and J shed 2 bases, with 17 bases lying between them. This CDR3 contains 17 residues. The CDR3 region has the DNA TGTGCCAGCTCACCGAAGTTCCGGGACTTCGCCTACAATGAGCAGTTCTTC. This translates into CASSPKFRDFAYNEQFF.

J is TRBJ1-4 and V is TRBV5-4; D is perhaps TRBD1 (6 bases). The CDR3 has 15 amino acids. Trimming pared 3 bases from V and 3 bases from J, leaving 12 bases between. The germline V gene encodes CDR1 SGHNT and CDR2 YYREEE (reference sequence). Written as DNA, the CDR3 is TGTGCCAGCAGCTCAGGACAGACACCTAATGAAAAACTGTTTTTT. It yields the protein CASSSGQTPNEKLFF.

This clone was picked up one time. The rearrangement links TRBV18 to TRBJ1-1, with 7 bases matching TRBD1. The germline V gene has CDR1 KGHSH and CDR2 LQKENI. V trimming: 0 bases; J trimming: 0 bases; junction bases outside the gene matches: 7. The CDR3 is made up of 17 amino acids. The CDR3 protein is CASSPPYRQGLNTEAFF. CDR3 in DNA: TGTGCCAGCTCACCACCGTACCGACAGGGCCTGAACACTGAAGCTTTCTTT.

The V call is TRBV5-4, the J call TRBJ2-1; TRBD2 is a possible D gene (6 bases). V lost 5 bases and J 2 bases, leaving 11 bases between the germline ends. CDR3 length: 14 amino acids. From germline, CDR1 is SGHNT and CDR2 YYREEE (reference sequence). The DNA for the CDR3 is TGTGCCAGCAGAGGGGACTTTACCTACAATGAGCAGTTCTTC. Amino acid sequence: CASRGDFTYNEQFF.

This clone was found once. The chain uses TRBV19 and TRBJ2-7; 9 bases are shared with TRBD2. CDR3 length equals 15 residues. Losses at the gene ends were 3 bases for V and 7 bases for J; bases not matched to a gene: 10. CDR1 and CDR2 from the germline V gene are LNHDA and SQIVND (reference sequence). The CDR3 bases are TGTGCCAGTAGTATTCCGACTAGCGGCCTTGCGGAGCAGTACTTC. This translates into CASSIPTSGLAEQYF.

The CDR3 DNA is TGTGCCAGCAGACTAGGACAGAGCTCCTACGAGCAGTACTTC. Amino acids: CASRLGQSSYEQYF. The rearrangement uses TRBV6-1 and TRBJ2-7, with D maybe TRBD1 (6 bases). Germline V CDR1 and CDR2: MNHNS, SASEGT. Trimming took 6 bases from V and 0 from J, leaving 12 bases between them. The CDR3 totals 14 residues.

The gene calls are TRBV7-9 and TRBJ1-5; no firm D call. This CDR3 contains 15 residues. Trimming cost V 5 bases and J 0 bases, with 11 bases left between them. Germline CDR1 and CDR2: SEHNR and FQNEAQ (reference sequence). DNA for the CDR3: TGTGCCAGCAGCGCAGAAACTAATAGCAATCAGCCCCAGCATTTT. It specifies CASSAETNSNQPQHF.

The V call is TRBV5-6, the J call TRBJ2-3; 15 bases are a match to TRBD2. Trimming took 5 bases from V and 1 from J; bases not matched to a gene: 5. The CDR3 runs 17 residues. CDR1 SGHDT and CDR2 YYEEEE come from the germline V gene. CDR3 nucleotide sequence: TGTGCCAGCAGTTCAAGGACTAGCGGGGGGGGCACAGATACGCAGTATTTT. Amino acid sequence: CASSSRTSGGGTDTQYF.

The V and J genes are TRBV11-2 and TRBJ2-3; a possible D gene is TRBD2 (6 bases). This CDR3 is built from 15 residues. V was clipped by 1 base and J by 6 bases, with 14 bases between them. Looked up from germline, CDR1 is SGHAT and CDR2 is FQNNGV. In DNA form, the CDR3 reads TGTGCCAGCAGCTTAGTAGCGGCCTGGATGGATACGCAGTATTTT. Its translation is CASSLVAAWMDTQYF.

J is TRBJ1-4 and V is TRBV4-1; maybe TRBD1 (5 bases). The CDR3 has 17 residues. V lost 0 bases to trimming and J lost 5 bases, with 16 bases between them. Germline loops: CDR1 MGHRA, CDR2 YSYEKL. The chain's CDR3 is CASSQDQRQGRNEKLFF. The CDR3 DNA reads as TGCGCCAGCAGCCAAGATCAACGCCAGGGCCGGAATGAAAAACTGTTTTTT.

This clone was counted a few times. This chain links TRBV6-4 with TRBJ1-1; D is possibly TRBD1 (6 bases). V lost 6 bases, J lost 6 bases, and 17 bases lay in between. The CDR3 is 14 amino acids. CDR1 MRHNA and CDR2 SNTAGT come from the germline V gene. CDR3 nucleotide sequence: TGTGCCAGCAGCCGGGACGGGGGGGGGCCTGAAGCTTTCTTT. This gives the protein CASSRDGGGPEAFF.

CDR3 residues: CASSSTSGGRTDTQYF. As DNA, the CDR3 is TGCGCCAGCAGCTCGACTAGCGGGGGGCGCACAGATACGCAGTATTTT. The chain is built from TRBV5-1 and TRBJ2-3, with 13 bases that match TRBD2. The germline V gene encodes CDR1 SGHRS and CDR2 YFSETQ. The CDR3 contains 16 residues. J gave up 1 base and V 3 bases, and 2 bases lay outside the gene matches. Using reference TRBV5-1 and TRBJ2-3 for the parts outside the CDR3, the full variable domain is KAGVTQTPRYLIKTRGQQVTLSCSPISGHRSVSWYQQTPGQGLQFLFEYFSETQRNKGNFPGRFSGRQFSNSRSEMNVSTLELGDSALYLCASSSTSGGRTDTQYFGPGTRLTVL.

The chain joins TRBV7-3 to TRBJ2-1; TRBD2 aligns across 9 bases. The CDR3 is 15 residues long. Germline lookup yields CDR1 SGHTA and CDR2 FQGTGA. Losses at the gene ends were 6 bases for V and 0 bases for J; bases not matched to a gene: 3. CDR3 region: CASSLSGGSYNEQFF. The CDR3, as DNA: TGTGCCAGCAGTCTTAGCGGGGGCTCCTACAATGAGCAGTTCTTC.

A word on this clone: The same CDR3 can be traced to other DNA sequences in this sample. This CDR3 reads CAWSLGQGGQPQHF. CDR3 DNA sequence: TGTGCCTGGAGCTTGGGACAGGGAGGTCAGCCCCAGCATTTT. The chain recombines TRBV30 with TRBJ1-5, with 9 bases aligning to TRBD1. V was clipped by 3 bases and J by 6 bases; unmatched bases: 6. The CDR3 loop spans 14 amino acids. From germline, CDR1 is GTSNPN and CDR2 SVGIG (reference sequence).

The chain employs TRBV6-1 and TRBJ2-7; 8 bases agree with TRBD1. From germline, CDR1 is MNHNS and CDR2 SASEGT. This CDR3 has 15 amino acids. J gave up 2 bases and V 2 bases, and 5 bases lay outside the gene matches. Here the CDR3 DNA reads TGTGCCAGCAGTGAAATCGGACAGGGTCCCTACGAGCAGTACTTC. Protein: CASSEIGQGPYEQYF.